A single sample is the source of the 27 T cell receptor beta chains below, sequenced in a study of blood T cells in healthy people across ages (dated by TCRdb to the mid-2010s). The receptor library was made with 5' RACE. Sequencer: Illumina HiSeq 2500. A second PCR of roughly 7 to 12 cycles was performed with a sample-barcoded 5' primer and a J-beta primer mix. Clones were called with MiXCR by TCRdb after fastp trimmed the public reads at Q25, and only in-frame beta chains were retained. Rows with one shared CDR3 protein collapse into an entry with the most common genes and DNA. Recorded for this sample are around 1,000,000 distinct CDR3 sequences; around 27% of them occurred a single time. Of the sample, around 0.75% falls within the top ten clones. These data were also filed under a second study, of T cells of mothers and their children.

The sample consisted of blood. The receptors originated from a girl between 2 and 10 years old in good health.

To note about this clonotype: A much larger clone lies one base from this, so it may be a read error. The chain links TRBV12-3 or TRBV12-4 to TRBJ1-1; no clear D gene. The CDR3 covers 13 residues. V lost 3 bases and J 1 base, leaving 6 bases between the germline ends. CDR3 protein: CASSLYRNTEAFF. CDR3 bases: TGTGCCAGCAGTTTGTACAGGAACACTGAAGCTTTCTTT.

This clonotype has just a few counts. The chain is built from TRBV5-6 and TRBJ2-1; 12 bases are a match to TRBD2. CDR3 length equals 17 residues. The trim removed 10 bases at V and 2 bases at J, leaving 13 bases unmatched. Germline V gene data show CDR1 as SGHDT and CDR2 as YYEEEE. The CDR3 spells CAWKTSGGADTYNEQFF. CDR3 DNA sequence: TGTGCCTGGAAGACTAGCGGGGGCGCTGACACCTACAATGAGCAGTTCTTC.

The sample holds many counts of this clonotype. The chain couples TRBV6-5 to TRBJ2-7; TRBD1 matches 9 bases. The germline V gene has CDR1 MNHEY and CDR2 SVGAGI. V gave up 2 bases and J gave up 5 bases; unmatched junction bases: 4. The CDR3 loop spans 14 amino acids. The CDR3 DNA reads TGTGCCAGCAGTTACAGGGACAGGGTCGACGAGCAGTACTTC. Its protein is CASSYRDRVDEQYF.

CDR3 bases: TGCGCCAGCAGCCAAGAAGGCTTTCAGGGGGAGCAGTACTTC. Its translation is CASSQEGFQGEQYF. The chain is built from TRBV4-1 and TRBJ2-5; 7 nucleotides align to TRBD1. Germline trimming cut 0 bases from V and 11 bases from J; bases unmatched to any gene: 9. The CDR3 contains 14 residues. Germline-derived CDR1 and CDR2 are MGHRA and YSYEKL.

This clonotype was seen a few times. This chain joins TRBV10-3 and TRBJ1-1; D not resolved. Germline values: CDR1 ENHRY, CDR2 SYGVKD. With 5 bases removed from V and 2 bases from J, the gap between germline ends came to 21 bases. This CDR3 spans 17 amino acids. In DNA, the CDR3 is TGTGCCATCAGTTCGAGGGCCCCGGAACAGACAAACACTGAAGCTTTCTTT. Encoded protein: CAISSRAPEQTNTEAFF.

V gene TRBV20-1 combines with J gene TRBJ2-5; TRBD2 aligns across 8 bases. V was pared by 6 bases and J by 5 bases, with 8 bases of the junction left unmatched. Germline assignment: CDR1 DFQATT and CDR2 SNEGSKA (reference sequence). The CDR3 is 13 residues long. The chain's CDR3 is CSATAGGWETQYF. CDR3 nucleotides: TGCAGTGCAACCGCGGGAGGCTGGGAGACCCAGTACTTC.

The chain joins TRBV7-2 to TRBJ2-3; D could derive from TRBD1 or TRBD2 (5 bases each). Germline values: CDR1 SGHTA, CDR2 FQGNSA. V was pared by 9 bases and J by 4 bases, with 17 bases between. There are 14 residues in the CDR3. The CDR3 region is CASSTPRGADTQYF. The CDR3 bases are TGTGCCAGTAGCACACCGAGGGGAGCAGATACGCAGTATTTT.

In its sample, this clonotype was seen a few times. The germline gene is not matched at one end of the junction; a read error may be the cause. DNA of the CDR3: TGTGCCAGCGGTTTTCCCCACGGGGGGGATCCGGAGGGTGAGCAGTTCTTC. Translation: CASGFPHGGDPEGEQFF. The chain employs TRBV12-3 or TRBV12-4 and TRBJ2-5; 8 bases align to TRBD2. TRBJ2-1 matches the DNA end more closely, so the J call is doubtful. The CDR3 totals 17 residues.

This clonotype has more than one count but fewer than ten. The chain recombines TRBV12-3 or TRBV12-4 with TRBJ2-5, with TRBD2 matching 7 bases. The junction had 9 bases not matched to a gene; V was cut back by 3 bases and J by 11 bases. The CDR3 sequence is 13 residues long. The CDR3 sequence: CASSLRGSGEQYF. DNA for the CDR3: TGTGCCAGCAGTTTGCGGGGGTCTGGAGAGCAGTACTTC.

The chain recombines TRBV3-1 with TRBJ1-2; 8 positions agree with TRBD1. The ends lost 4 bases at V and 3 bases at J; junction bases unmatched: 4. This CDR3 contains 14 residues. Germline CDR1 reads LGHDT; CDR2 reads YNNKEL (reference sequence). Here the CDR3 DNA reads TGTGCCAGCAGCCGCCGGGACAGGTACTATGGCTACACCTTC. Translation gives CASSRRDRYYGYTF.

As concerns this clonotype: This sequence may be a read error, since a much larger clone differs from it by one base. The CDR3 bases are TGTGCCAGCAGCCGACGGGGACCTCGCCGGCCAGATACGCAGTATTTT. It is translated as CASSRRGPRRPDTQYF. The chain carries TRBV3-1 and TRBJ2-3; D could derive from TRBD1 or TRBD2 (5 bases each). V was pared by 4 bases and J by 4 bases, with 18 bases between. This CDR3 is built from 16 residues. Germline V lookup: CDR1 LGHDT, CDR2 YNNKEL (reference sequence).

The chain's CDR3 is CASSFFLPSGANVLTF. The CDR3 coding sequence is TGTGCCAGCAGCTTTTTCCTCCCCTCTGGGGCCAACGTCCTGACTTTC. This chain uses TRBV7-9 with TRBJ2-6; D unclear. V was pared by 3 bases and J by 0 bases, with 9 bases between. The CDR3 has 16 residues. The germline CDR1 and CDR2 sequences are SEHNR and FQNEAQ (reference sequence).

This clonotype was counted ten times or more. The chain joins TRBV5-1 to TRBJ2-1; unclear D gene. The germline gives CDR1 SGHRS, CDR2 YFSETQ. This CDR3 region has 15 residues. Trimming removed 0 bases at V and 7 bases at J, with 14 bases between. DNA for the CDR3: TGCGCCAGCAGCTTGGTCTCGCGCTTTGGGAATGAGCAGTTCTTC. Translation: CASSLVSRFGNEQFF.

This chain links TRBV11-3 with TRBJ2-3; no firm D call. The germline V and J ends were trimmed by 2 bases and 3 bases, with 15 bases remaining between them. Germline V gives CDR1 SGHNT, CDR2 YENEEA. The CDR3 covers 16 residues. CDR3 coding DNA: TGTGCCAGCAGCTTAAGGAAGTTAAAGCCAACAGATACGCAGTATTTT. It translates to CASSLRKLKPTDTQYF.

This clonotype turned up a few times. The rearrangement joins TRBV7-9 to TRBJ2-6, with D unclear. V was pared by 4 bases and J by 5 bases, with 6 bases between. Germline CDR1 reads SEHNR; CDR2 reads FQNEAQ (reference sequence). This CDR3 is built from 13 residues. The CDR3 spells CASSSSRANVLTF. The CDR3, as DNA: TGTGCCAGCAGCTCGTCTAGGGCCAACGTCCTGACTTTC.

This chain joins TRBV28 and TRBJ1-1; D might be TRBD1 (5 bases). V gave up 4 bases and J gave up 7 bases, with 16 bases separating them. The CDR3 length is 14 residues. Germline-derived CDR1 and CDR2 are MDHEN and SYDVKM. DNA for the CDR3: TGTGCCAGCAGTTCCTTCCGGGGGGGGGATGAAGCTTTCTTT. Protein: CASSSFRGGDEAFF.

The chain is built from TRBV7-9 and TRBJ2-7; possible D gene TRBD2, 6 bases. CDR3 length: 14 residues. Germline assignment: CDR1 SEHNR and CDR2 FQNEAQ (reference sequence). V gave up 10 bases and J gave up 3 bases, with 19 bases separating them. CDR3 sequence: CATDGPGTHYEQYF. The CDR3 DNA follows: TGTGCCACCGACGGCCCTGGGACTCACTACGAGCAGTACTTC.

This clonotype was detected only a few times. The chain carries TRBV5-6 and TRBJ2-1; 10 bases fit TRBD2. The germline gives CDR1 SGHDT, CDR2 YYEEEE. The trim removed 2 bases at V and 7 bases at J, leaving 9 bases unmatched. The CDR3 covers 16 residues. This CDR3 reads CASSFLSSGRRNEQFF. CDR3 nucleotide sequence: TGTGCCAGCAGCTTCCTTTCTAGCGGGAGAAGGAATGAGCAGTTCTTC.

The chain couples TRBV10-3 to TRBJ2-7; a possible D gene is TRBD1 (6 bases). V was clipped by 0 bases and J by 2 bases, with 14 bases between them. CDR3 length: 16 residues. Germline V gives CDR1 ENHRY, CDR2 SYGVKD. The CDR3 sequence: CAISESADRPTYEQYF. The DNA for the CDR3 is TGTGCCATCAGTGAGTCCGCTGACAGGCCCACCTACGAGCAGTACTTC.

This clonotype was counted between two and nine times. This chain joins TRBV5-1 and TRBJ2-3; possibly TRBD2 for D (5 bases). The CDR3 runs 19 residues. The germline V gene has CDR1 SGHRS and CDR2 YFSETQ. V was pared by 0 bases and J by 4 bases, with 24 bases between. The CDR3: CASSLAGLVFGVDPDTQYF. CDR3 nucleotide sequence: TGCGCCAGCAGCTTGGCCGGTTTGGTCTTCGGGGTGGATCCAGATACGCAGTATTTT.

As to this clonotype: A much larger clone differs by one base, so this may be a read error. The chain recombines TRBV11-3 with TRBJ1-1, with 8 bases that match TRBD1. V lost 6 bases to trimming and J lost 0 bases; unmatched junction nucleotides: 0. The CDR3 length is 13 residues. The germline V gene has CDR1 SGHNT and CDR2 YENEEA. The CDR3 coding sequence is TGTGCCAGCAGGGGACAGGTGAACACTGAAGCTTTCTTT. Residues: CASRGQVNTEAFF.

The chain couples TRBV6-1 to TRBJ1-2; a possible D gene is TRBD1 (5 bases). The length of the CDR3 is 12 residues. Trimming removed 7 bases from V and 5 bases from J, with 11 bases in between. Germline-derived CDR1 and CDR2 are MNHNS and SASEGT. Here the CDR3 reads CASTFDRYGYTF. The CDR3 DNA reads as TGTGCCAGCACCTTCGACAGATATGGCTACACCTTC.

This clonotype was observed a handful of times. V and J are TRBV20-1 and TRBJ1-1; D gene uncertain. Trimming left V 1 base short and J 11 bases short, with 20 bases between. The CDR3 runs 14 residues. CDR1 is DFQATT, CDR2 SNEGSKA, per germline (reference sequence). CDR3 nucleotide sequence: TGCAGTGCTAGAGGAAGGTTAGGAGTAATTGAGGCTTTCTTT. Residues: CSARGRLGVIEAFF.

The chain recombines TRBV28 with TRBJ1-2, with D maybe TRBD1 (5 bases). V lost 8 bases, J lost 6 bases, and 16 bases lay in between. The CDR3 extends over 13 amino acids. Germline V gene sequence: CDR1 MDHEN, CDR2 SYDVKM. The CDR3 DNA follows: TGTGCCAGCGGGGGGACCTACTATGATGGCTACACCTTC. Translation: CASGGTYYDGYTF.

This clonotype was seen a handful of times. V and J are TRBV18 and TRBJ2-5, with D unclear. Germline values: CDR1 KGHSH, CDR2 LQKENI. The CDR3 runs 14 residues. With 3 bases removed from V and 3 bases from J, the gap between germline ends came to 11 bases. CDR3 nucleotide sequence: TGTGCCAGCTCACCTTCTGTTAGGGAAGAGACCCAGTACTTC. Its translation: CASSPSVREETQYF. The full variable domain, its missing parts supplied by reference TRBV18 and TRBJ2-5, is NAGVMQNPRHLVRRRGQEARLRCSPMKGHSHVYWYRQLPEEGLKFMVYLQKENIIDESGMPKERFSAEFPKEGPSILRIQQVVRGDSAAYFCASSPSVREETQYFGPGTRLLVL.

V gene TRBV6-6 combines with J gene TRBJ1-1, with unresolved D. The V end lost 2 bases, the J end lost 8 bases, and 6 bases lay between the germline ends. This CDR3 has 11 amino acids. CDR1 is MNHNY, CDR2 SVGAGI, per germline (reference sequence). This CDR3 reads CASSYVGEAFF. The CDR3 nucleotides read TGTGCCAGCAGTTACGTCGGGGAAGCTTTCTTT.

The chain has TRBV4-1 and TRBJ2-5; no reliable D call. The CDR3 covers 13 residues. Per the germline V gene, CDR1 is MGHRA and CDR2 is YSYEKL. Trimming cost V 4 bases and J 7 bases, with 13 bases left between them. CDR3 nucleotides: TGCGCCAGCAGCCCAGAACTGGAAGGGACCCAGTACTTC. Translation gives CASSPELEGTQYF.